Listed below are T cell receptor beta chains from one sample, sequenced in a study of shared clonotypes between healthy human individuals. Assay: immunoSEQ multiplex PCR; the TCRdb copy retains only in-frame clones and omits some. Of roughly 110,000 clones listed, around 71% are singletons. Sequencing was performed on memory CD8+ T cells sorted from blood. The receptor set was obtained from a woman in her thirties in good health. The CDR3 runs from the conserved cysteine through the conserved F or W. The D gene is left open where the match is weak. Clone size is stated in some rows and not others, as once, few, many or a class when expanded.

d_call,v_call,clone_size,j_call,cdr3_nt,cdr3_aa
-,TRBV11-3,-,TRBJ2-3,TGTGCCAGCAGCTTAGGAGTAGCGGAAACAGATACGCAGTATTTT,CASSLGVAETDTQYF
TRBD2,TRBV6-1,many,TRBJ2-5,TGTGGCACGGCCGGACTAGCGGGAGAACAAGAGACCCAGTACTTC,CGTAGLAGEQETQYF
TRBD1,TRBV28,-,TRBJ2-7,TGTGCCAGCAGAAAGGACAGGATTTCCTCCTACGAGCAGTACTTC,CASRKDRISSYEQYF
-,TRBV7-8,few,TRBJ2-3,TGTGCCAGCAGCTTAGTCGGGGGCTTCACAGATACGCAGTATTTT,CASSLVGGFTDTQYF
-,TRBV11-2,-,TRBJ2-5,TGTGCCAGCAGCCCACCGGACATGGTTGAGACCCAGTACTTC,CASSPPDMVETQYF
-,TRBV7-9,-,TRBJ2-7,TGTGCCAGCAGCTTCGTTCTCGGCCCCTACGAGCAGTACTTC,CASSFVLGPYEQYF
-,TRBV6-5,few,TRBJ2-1,TGTGCCATCAGTGAGTCGGGCGGTTATGAGCAGTTCTTC,CAISESGGYEQFF
TRBD1,TRBV2,-,TRBJ1-1,TGTGCCAGCAGCGTAAGGACAGGGGGCTACACTGAAGCTTTCTTT,CASSVRTGGYTEAFF
-,TRBV4-3,-,TRBJ1-2,TGCGCCAGCAGCCAAGATGTAGGGCAGGCGATACTCTATGGCTACACCTTC,CASSQDVGQAILYGYTF
TRBD2,TRBV19,-,TRBJ2-2,TGTGCCATTCAGATAGCGGGAGCTGGGGAGCTGTTTTTT,CAIQIAGAGELFF
-,TRBV4-1,-,TRBJ2-2,TGCGCCAGCAGCCAAGAACAGGGTCGGACCGGGGAGCTGTTTTTT,CASSQEQGRTGELFF
-,TRBV11-1,-,TRBJ2-7,TGTGCCAGCAGAGGACACGGTGGTGGTTGGGGAGACGAGCAGTACTTC,CASRGHGGGWGDEQYF
-,TRBV5-6,-,TRBJ2-7,TGTGCCAGCAACCCACAGGGAGCCGAGCAGTACTTC,CASNPQGAEQYF
-,TRBV5-5,-,TRBJ1-5,TGTGCCAGCAGCTTGGGGGGTTATAGCAATCAGCCCCAGCATTTT,CASSLGGYSNQPQHF
-,TRBV9,-,TRBJ1-2,TGTGCCAGCAGCGTAGCTCAGGGTTGGTATGGCTACACCTTC,CASSVAQGWYGYTF
TRBD1,TRBV19,-,TRBJ2-7,TGTGCCAGTAGTATATTGACGGACAGGGGTTACGAGCAGTACTTC,CASSILTDRGYEQYF
-,TRBV4-1,-,TRBJ1-1,TGCGCCAGCAGCCAAGCTAGAATGAACACTGAAGCTTTCTTT,CASSQARMNTEAFF
TRBD1,TRBV15,-,TRBJ1-2,TGTGCCACCAGCAGAGGAACAGGGGGCATTAGAAGATATGGCTACACCTTC,CATSRGTGGIRRYGYTF
-,TRBV6-6,-,TRBJ2-7,TGTGCCAGCAGCCCAGGGAGATCCTACGAGCAGTACTTC,CASSPGRSYEQYF
TRBD1,TRBV10-1,-,TRBJ2-7,TGCGCCAGCAGTGGCCCGGGACAGGGAAAGGTCGAGCAGTACTTC,CASSGPGQGKVEQYF
-,TRBV9,-,TRBJ2-2,TGTGCCAGCAGCCCCGCTAACACCGGGGAGCTGTTTTTT,CASSPANTGELFF
-,TRBV7-9,-,TRBJ2-1,TGTGCCAGCAGCTTAGCGCAGGACACCTTCTACAATGAGCAGTTCTTC,CASSLAQDTFYNEQFF
-,TRBV18,-,TRBJ1-1,TGTGCCAGCTCACCCCGATTTTTAAACACTGAAGCTTTCTTT,CASSPRFLNTEAFF
-,TRBV5-1,-,TRBJ1-2,TGCGCCAGCAGCCTGGTCCCAGGGGAATATGGCTACACCTTC,CASSLVPGEYGYTF
TRBD2,TRBV10-3,-,TRBJ2-7,TGTGCCATCAGTGAGACATCGTCGGGGAGGGGCCCCCCCTACGAGCAGTACTTC,CAISETSSGRGPPYEQYF
TRBD1,TRBV5-8,few,TRBJ2-6,TGTGCCAGCAGCTTTTGGACAGGGGCGTACTCTGGGGCCAACGTCCTGACTTTC,CASSFWTGAYSGANVLTF
TRBD2,TRBV7-6,-,TRBJ2-7,TGTGCCAGCAGCAAAAGACTAGCGGGAATCCGGTACTTC,CASSKRLAGIRYF
TRBD1,TRBV5-6,-,TRBJ2-3,TGTGCCAGCAGCCAGGGGGCGGATACGCAGTATTTT,CASSQGADTQYF
-,TRBV11-2,-,TRBJ1-1,TGTGCCAGCAGCTCCCAGGGAGATACTGAAGCTTTCTTT,CASSSQGDTEAFF
TRBD1,TRBV2,-,TRBJ1-1,TGTGCCAGCAGCCCTAGGACAGGGCCGAACACTGAAGCTTTCTTT,CASSPRTGPNTEAFF
-,TRBV30,-,TRBJ2-6,TGTGCCTGGAGCCCTGTATTCTCTGGGGCCAACGTCCTGACTTTC,CAWSPVFSGANVLTF
TRBD2,TRBV4-1,-,TRBJ2-7,TGCGCCAGCAGCCAAGATCTTTCCGGGACTAGCGGGCTAGGCCGTAACGAGCAGTACTTC,CASSQDLSGTSGLGRNEQYF
-,TRBV7-9,-,TRBJ1-1,TGTGCCAGCAGCCCGCGGGGAGACGCTTTCTTT,CASSPRGDAFF
-,TRBV19,-,TRBJ2-7,TGTGCCAGTAGTTTGGGACTCTACTACGAGCAGTACTTC,CASSLGLYYEQYF
-,TRBV21-1,many,TRBJ2-7,TGTGCCAGTAGACCGGGACTCCCAACGCGGCAGTACTTC,CASRPGLPTRQYF
-,TRBV10-1,-,TRBJ2-3,TGCGCCAGCAGTGATGGACGGGGTGGGGATACGCAGTATTTT,CASSDGRGGDTQYF
-,TRBV6-6,-,TRBJ1-4,TGTGCCAGCAGTTACGATTCGGCTAATGAAAAACTGTTTTTT,CASSYDSANEKLFF
-,TRBV7-9,few,TRBJ1-2,TGTGCCAGCAGCTCGGGATCTCGATCCTATGGCTACACCTTC,CASSSGSRSYGYTF
TRBD1,TRBV28,-,TRBJ2-7,TGTGCCAGCAGCCCTCCGGGGACAGGGCCCTACGAGCAGTACTTC,CASSPPGTGPYEQYF
-,TRBV5-1,-,TRBJ2-2,TGCGCCAGCAGCTTGACGGTTGCCGGGGAGCTGTTTTTT,CASSLTVAGELFF
-,TRBV10-3,-,TRBJ2-7,TGTGCCATCAGTGAGTATGCTAGAAGCCACGAGCAGTACTTC,CAISEYARSHEQYF
TRBD2,TRBV5-1,-,TRBJ2-5,TGCGCCAGCAGGGAAGGACTAGCGGGAGGAGTCCAGTACTTC,CASREGLAGGVQYF